These 5 T cell receptor beta chains came from one sample sequenced in a study of cytomegalovirus exposure and HLA in healthy donors. PCR amplification relied on 60 Vbeta primers (plus 13 Jbeta primers). TCRdb's copy holds only in-frame clones and misses some; the assay was immunoSEQ multiplex PCR. The sample has more than 140,000 clones, more than 75% seen once; the top ten hold roughly 3.2%. Sequenced input: PBMCs. These receptor sequences come from a man between 18 and 29 years old in good health and CMV-seropositive.

A word on this clone: At one end, the junction sequence differs from germline, possibly due to a read error. The chain recombines TRBV5-1 with TRBJ2-1, with 11 positions matching TRBD2. Germline V gives CDR1 SGHRS, CDR2 YFSETQ. This CDR3 spans 15 amino acids. The DNA of the CDR3 is TGCGCCAGCAGCAGTCTAGCGGGAGGTTACAATGAGCGGTTCTTC. Translating it yields CASSSLAGGYNERFF.

This clone was observed a single time. The chain employs TRBV28 and TRBJ2-1; 13 bases fit TRBD2. The CDR3 has 16 residues. Unmatched junction bases numbered 3, after V lost 1 base and J lost 6 bases. From germline, CDR1 is MDHEN and CDR2 SYDVKM. The CDR3, as DNA: TGTGCCAGCAGTTTATCCCGGACTAGCGGGAGCAATGAGCAGTTCTTC. It yields the protein CASSLSRTSGSNEQFF.

This sequence joins TRBV5-1 and TRBJ2-7, with D perhaps TRBD1 (6 bases). Trimming left V 5 bases short and J 5 bases short, with 14 bases between. This CDR3 has 13 residues. Per germline, CDR1 SGHRS and CDR2 YFSETQ. The CDR3 reads CASRSRGFNEQYF. The CDR3 region has the DNA TGCGCCAGCAGGTCCAGGGGTTTCAACGAGCAGTACTTC. Full variable domain (missing parts from reference TRBV5-1 and TRBJ2-7): KAGVTQTPRYLIKTRGQQVTLSCSPISGHRSVSWYQQTPGQGLQFLFEYFSETQRNKGNFPGRFSGRQFSNSRSEMNVSTLELGDSALYLCASRSRGFNEQYFGPGTRLTVT.

The chain has TRBV4-1 and TRBJ1-3; 7 nucleotides match TRBD1. This CDR3 has 14 residues. Trimming removed 7 bases from V and 1 base from J; junction bases left unmatched: 4. Germline V gene data show CDR1 as MGHRA and CDR2 as YSYEKL. The CDR3 is CASTQTGSGNTIYF. The CDR3 bases are TGCGCCAGCACCCAGACAGGGTCTGGAAACACCATATATTTT.

This sequence joins TRBV7-3 and TRBJ1-4; no reliable D call. Germline V gene sequence: CDR1 SGHTA, CDR2 FQGTGA. The CDR3 sequence is 15 residues long. Trimming removed 5 bases at V and 10 bases at J, with 20 bases between. The CDR3 region is CASSIPDVGEGKLFF. Here the CDR3 DNA reads TGTGCCAGCAGCATCCCCGACGTGGGCGAGGGAAAACTGTTTTTT.